Below, one T cell receptor (beta chain) is given with its context. This entry belongs to a study of shared clonotypes between healthy human individuals. Sequenced by immunoSEQ multiplex PCR; TCRdb stores in-frame clones only, minus some. This sample has some 2.1 million clones, with 93% found just once. Naive CD8 cells comprised CD45RO-negative, CCR7-positively selected cells, excluding terminally differentiated effector memory CD45RA+ cells. The sequenced sample consisted of naive CD8+ T cells from PBMCs. The sequence derives from a man younger than 35 in good health. Some clones in this sample may be carry-over from other donors' samples.

In DNA form, the CDR3 reads TGCGCCAGCAGCGAAACACGACAGGAGACTGAAGCTTTCTTT. This translates into CASSETRQETEAFF. The chain uses TRBV5-1 and TRBJ1-1; D might be TRBD1 (6 bases). The CDR3 has 14 amino acids. V was cut by 4 bases and J by 5 bases, with 15 bases left in between. From germline, CDR1 is SGHRS and CDR2 YFSETQ.